Only a few counts were recorded for the clone carrying this TCR beta chain. This sample is part of a study of CD8+ T cells in alopecia areata. Extraction of RNA preceded its reverse transcription into cDNA, which served as the sequencing template. TCRdb keeps only in-frame clones here, not all; method: immunoSEQ multiplex PCR. The repertoire holds 120,000 or so clones, 47% seen once, with roughly a tenth in the top ten. The sequence came from a human donor with alopecia areata. What was sequenced was NKG2D-low CD8+ T cells sorted from blood.

CDR3 loop: CSVAAVREAFF. As DNA, the CDR3 is TGCAGCGTTGCCGCCGTACGCGAAGCTTTCTTT. This chain uses TRBV29-1 with TRBJ1-1; D is ambiguous. The V gene lost 4 bases and the J gene lost 8 bases, with 11 bases spanning the gap. Germline CDR1 is SQVTM and CDR2 is ANQGSEA. The CDR3 totals 11 residues.